This T cell receptor (beta chain) was sequenced during a study of cytomegalovirus exposure and HLA in healthy donors. It was with 60 Vbeta and 13 Jbeta primers that the PCR ran. Sequencing used immunoSEQ multiplex PCR; TCRdb keeps in-frame clones, though not all of them. The sample includes about 160,000 clones, 60% to 80% of them seen just once. The CDR3 length is 16 residues. The germline V gene has CDR1 KGHSH and CDR2 LQKENI. Trimming removed 3 bases at V and 2 bases at J, with 17 bases between. Sequenced material: PBMCs. The source of this sequence is a man in his late teens or twenties in good health and CMV-seropositive. This chain uses TRBV18 with TRBJ2-7, with D perhaps matching TRBD2 (6 bases). DNA for the CDR3: TGTGCCAGCTCACCCGGACGGGGGTTGGGAACCTACGAGCAGTACTTC. Translating gives CASSPGRGLGTYEQYF. The whole variable domain, remainder taken from reference TRBV18 and TRBJ2-7, is NAGVMQNPRHLVRRRGQEARLRCSPMKGHSHVYWYRQLPEEGLKFMVYLQKENIIDESGMPKERFSAEFPKEGPSILRIQQVVRGDSAAYFCASSPGRGLGTYEQYFGPGTRLTVT.